Below are 6 T cell receptor beta chains sequenced from a single sample in a study of T cell clonality in common variable immunodeficiency. Some clones are missing from TCRdb's copy, which holds only in-frame ones; the method was immunoSEQ multiplex PCR. The data show roughly 34,000 clones, with none appearing a single time. Material: peripheral blood mononuclear cells. The receptors originated from a person aged 18 to 75 in good health.

To note about this clone: With the read ending 3 residues before the CDR3 end, the germline J gene is used to fill in that end. The chain is built from TRBV10-2 and TRBJ1-2, with D possibly TRBD1 on 6 matching bases. Deletions cut 0 bases from V and 6 bases from J, with 14 bases between. CDR1 is WSHSY and CDR2 is SAAADI in the germline V gene. The CDR3 extends over 15 amino acids. CDR3 DNA (partial): TGCGCCAGCAGTGAGTCTGTCAGGGGCCCCAATGGC. Protein product: CASSESVRGPNG. The whole CDR3 reads CASSESVRGPNGYTF.

This clone was counted many times. The missing CDR3 end, 3 residues past where the read stops, is filled in from the germline J gene. The chain employs TRBV5-1 and TRBJ1-2, with 7 nucleotides matching TRBD1. The germline CDR1 and CDR2 sequences are SGHRS and YFSETQ. V lost 3 bases, J lost 3 bases, and 11 bases stayed unmatched. CDR3 size: 16 residues. CDR3 sequence: CASSYGDRPPYYGYTF. The DNA read from the CDR3 is TGCGCCAGCAGCTACGGGGACAGACCGCCGTACTATGGC.

This clone was detected many times. A read error may account for a junction end that differs from germline. The sequenced fragment ends 3 residues before the CDR3 boundary, so the rest is inferred from the germline J gene. V gene TRBV4-1 combines with J gene TRBJ1-6; maybe TRBD1 (5 bases). The CDR3 loop spans 17 amino acids. The germline gives CDR1 MGHRA, CDR2 YSYEKL. The chain's CDR3 is CASSQDWAGSYNPPLHF. The DNA read from the CDR3 is TGCGCCAGCAGCCAAGATTGGGCAGGGTCCTATAATCCACCC.

This clone was detected ten times or more. The read falls 3 residues short of the CDR3 end, and the missing part is taken from the germline J gene. J is TRBJ1-1 and V is TRBV7-6; D not resolved. The germline gives CDR1 SGHVS, CDR2 FNYEAQ. The CDR3 spans 13 residues. V shed 5 bases and J shed 1 base, with 8 bases lying between them. The sequenced part of the CDR3 DNA is TGTGCCAGCAGCCCCCGGGGGAACACTGAA. This codes for CASSPRGNTE. The CDR3 reads in full as CASSPRGNTEAFF.

This clone was found many times. The DNA ends 3 residues before the CDR3 does, and the rest of the CDR3 is filled in from the germline J gene. V usage is TRBV2 and J usage is TRBJ2-4; 7 nucleotides align to TRBD1. CDR3 length: 16 residues. The germline V gene encodes CDR1 SNHLY and CDR2 FYNNEI. V was clipped by 6 bases and J by 0 bases; unmatched bases: 8. This CDR3 reads CASSPGTALAKNIQYF. The CDR3 bases that were read are TGTGCCAGCAGCCCTGGGACAGCCCTAGCCAAAAACATT.

This clone was recorded many times. The CDR3 extends 3 residues past the end of the read, so its final part is completed from the germline J gene. The chain combines TRBV4-2 with TRBJ1-3; D is possibly TRBD1 (5 bases). V was shortened by 0 bases and J by 3 bases, with 21 bases between the two germline ends. The CDR3 is 19 amino acids. Germline V lookup: CDR1 LGHNA, CDR2 YNFKEQ. Incomplete CDR3 DNA: TGTGCCAGCAGCCAAGACCTGGCAGGGCTTACTTTAGTTGGAAACACC. Protein product: CASSQDLAGLTLVGNT. The entire CDR3 is CASSQDLAGLTLVGNTIYF.